The source of this T cell receptor (beta chain) is a study of blood T cell repertoires in COVID-19. About the study: Donors in the United States, Italy and Spain gave samples during acute or convalescent COVID-19. Sources were T cells, B-cell-depleted T cells, or PBMCs; the material itself was cDNA or gDNA.

The CDR3 has 16 residues. V was shortened by 4 bases and J by 3 bases, with 18 bases between the two germline ends. CDR1 is LNHNV and CDR2 is YYDKDF in the germline V gene (reference sequence). Produced via immunoSEQ multiplex PCR; TCRdb's table is partial and in-frame only. The table records 150,000 to 200,000 clones, approximately 81% of them present only once. The clonotype originates from a person between 65 and 79 years old with COVID-19, enrolled during active disease. The sample comprised peripheral blood. The chain recombines TRBV15 with TRBJ1-2; tentatively, D is TRBD1 (5 bases). CDR3 sequence reads: CATSKAEMTADYGYTF. In DNA, the CDR3 is TGTGCCACCAGCAAAGCCGAGATGACAGCCGACTATGGCTACACCTTC.